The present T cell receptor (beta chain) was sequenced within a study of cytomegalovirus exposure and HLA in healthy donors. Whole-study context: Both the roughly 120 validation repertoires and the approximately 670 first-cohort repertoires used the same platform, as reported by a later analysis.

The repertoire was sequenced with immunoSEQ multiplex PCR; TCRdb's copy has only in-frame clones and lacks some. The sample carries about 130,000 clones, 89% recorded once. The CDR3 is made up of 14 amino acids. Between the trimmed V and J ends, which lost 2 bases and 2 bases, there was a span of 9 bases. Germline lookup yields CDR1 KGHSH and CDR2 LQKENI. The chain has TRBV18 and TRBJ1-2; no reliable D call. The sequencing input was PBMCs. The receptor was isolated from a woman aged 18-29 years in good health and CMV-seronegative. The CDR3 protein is CASSPGQANYGYTF. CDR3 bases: TGTGCCAGCTCACCAGGGCAAGCCAACTATGGCTACACCTTC.